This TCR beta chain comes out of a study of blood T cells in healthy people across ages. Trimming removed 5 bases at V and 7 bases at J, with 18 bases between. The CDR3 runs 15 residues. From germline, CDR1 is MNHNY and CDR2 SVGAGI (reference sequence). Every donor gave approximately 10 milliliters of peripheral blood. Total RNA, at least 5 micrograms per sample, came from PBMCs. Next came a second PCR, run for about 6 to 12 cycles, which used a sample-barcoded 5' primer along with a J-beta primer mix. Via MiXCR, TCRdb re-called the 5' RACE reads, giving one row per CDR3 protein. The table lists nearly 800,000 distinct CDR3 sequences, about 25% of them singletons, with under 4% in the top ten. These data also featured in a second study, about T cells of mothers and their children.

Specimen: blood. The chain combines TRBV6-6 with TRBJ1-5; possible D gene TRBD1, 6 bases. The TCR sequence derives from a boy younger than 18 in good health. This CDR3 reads CASSPGVARGQPQHF. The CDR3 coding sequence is TGTGCCAGCAGTCCCGGGGTCGCAAGGGGGCAGCCCCAGCATTTT.